Listed below are T cell receptor beta chains from one sample, sequenced in a study of blood T cell repertoires in COVID-19. Profiling relied on immunoSEQ multiplex PCR, and the TCRdb table lists in-frame clones only, not all of them. The sample contains 50,000 to 60,000 clones, almost 85% of which appear only once. The specimen sequenced was peripheral blood. These receptors came from a human donor in a cohort sampled during active COVID-19. CDR3s include the opening cysteine and the closing phenylalanine or tryptophan. The D gene is left open where the match is weak. The size of a clone is reported for some rows only, either as once, few or many, or as a class for expanded clones.

TRBD2 | once | TRBJ2-1 | TRBV6-2/TRBV6-3 | CASSYSGTSGTHEQFF | TGTGCCAGCAGTTACTCCGGGACTAGCGGGACCCATGAGCAGTTCTTC
NA | NA | TRBJ1-6 | TRBV3-1/TRBV3-2 | CASSHGMGGPNSPLHF | TGTGCCAGCAGCCACGGGATGGGGGGGCCAAATTCACCCCTCCACTTT
NA | few | TRBJ1-5 | TRBV2 | CASSDGTRDNQPQHF | TGTGCCAGCAGTGATGGGACAAGGGACAATCAGCCCCAGCATTTT
TRBD1 | NA | TRBJ1-1 | TRBV27 | CASSSRQGAVNTEAFF | TGTGCCAGCAGTTCGCGACAGGGGGCAGTGAACACTGAAGCTTTCTTT
NA | NA | TRBJ2-3 | TRBV4-1 | CASSLEGTVTDTQYF | TGCGCCAGCAGCCTGGAGGGGACAGTCACAGATACGCAGTATTTT
TRBD2 | NA | TRBJ2-5 | TRBV20-1 | CSASTLAGAPRPETQYF | TGCAGTGCTAGTACTCTAGCGGGAGCCCCACGCCCAGAGACCCAGTACTTC
TRBD2 | NA | TRBJ2-1 | TRBV6-2/TRBV6-3 | CASSFALAGFYNEQFF | TGTGCCAGCAGTTTCGCCCTAGCGGGCTTCTACAATGAGCAGTTCTTC
NA | few | TRBJ1-6 | TRBV30 | CAWTGTGLANSPLHF | TGTGCCTGGACGGGTACAGGGCTAGCCAATTCACCCCTCCACTTT
NA | NA | TRBJ2-7 | TRBV9 | CASSVRTDGEQYF | TGTGCCAGCAGCGTGCGGACTGATGGCGAGCAGTACTTC
NA | NA | TRBJ1-6 | TRBV28 | CASNPAGSPLHF | TGTGCCAGCAATCCCGCAGGTTCACCCCTCCACTTT
TRBD1 | NA | TRBJ1-2 | TRBV18 | CASSPTGPGTGRSIGYTF | TGTGCCAGCTCACCTACGGGGCCCGGGACAGGGCGGAGTATCGGCTACACCTTC
NA | NA | TRBJ2-5 | TRBV19 | CASTRVGAVDPETQYF | TGTGCCAGTACCCGCGTGGGAGCGGTGGACCCGGAGACCCAGTACTTC
NA | NA | TRBJ1-1 | TRBV27 | CASSNPRGGNTEAFF | TGTGCCAGCAGTAACCCCCGGGGGGGGAACACTGAAGCTTTCTTT
NA | NA | TRBJ2-7 | TRBV21-1 | CASSKRILAGGNLFRTYEQYF | TGTGCCAGCAGCAAACGGATTCTAGCGGGAGGTAACCTCTTCCGCACCTACGAGCAGTACTTC
NA | NA | TRBJ2-2 | TRBV30 | CASPTVNTGELFF | TGTGCCTCCCCGACAGTTAACACCGGGGAGCTGTTTTTT
TRBD2 | NA | TRBJ2-7 | TRBV5-8 | CASSWEEVTSDYSSYEQYF | TGTGCCAGCAGCTGGGAGGAGGTGACTAGCGATTATAGCTCCTACGAGCAGTACTTC
TRBD2 | NA | TRBJ2-7 | TRBV6-5 | CASSNRLAGNEQYF | TGTGCCAGCAGTAACCGACTAGCGGGAAACGAGCAGTACTTC
NA | NA | TRBJ2-1 | TRBV27 | CASSLVAGWGEQFF | TGTGCCAGCAGTTTAGTGGCAGGGTGGGGTGAGCAGTTCTTC
NA | NA | TRBJ2-7 | TRBV30 | CAWSVGQGYEQYF | TGTGCCTGGAGTGTCGGGCAGGGTTACGAGCAGTACTTC
TRBD2 | NA | TRBJ2-2 | TRBV5-1 | CASSRDGGTGELFF | TGCGCCAGCAGCCGGGACGGGGGGACCGGGGAGCTGTTTTTT
NA | NA | TRBJ1-5 | TRBV30 | CAWSPGGNQPQHF | TGTGCCTGGAGTCCGGGGGGTAATCAGCCCCAGCATTTT
TRBD2 | NA | TRBJ2-7 | TRBV11-2 | CASSLQTSGRFRPSYEQYF | TGTGCCAGCAGCCTTCAGACTAGCGGGAGGTTCCGACCCTCCTACGAGCAGTACTTC
TRBD1 | NA | TRBJ2-2 | TRBV4-1 | CASSQRTGGTGELFF | TGCGCCAGCAGCCAACGGACAGGGGGGACCGGGGAGCTGTTTTTT
TRBD2 | NA | TRBJ2-1 | TRBV5-6 | CASSWGASSGGLGYNEQFF | TGTGCCAGCAGCTGGGGGGCTTCCTCGGGAGGGCTTGGGTACAATGAGCAGTTCTTC
NA | NA | TRBJ2-3 | TRBV6-2/TRBV6-3 | CASSKGRYTQYF | TGTGCCAGCAGCAAGGGGCGTTATACGCAGTATTTT
NA | few | TRBJ1-2 | TRBV24-1 | CATSDPTGYGYTF | TGTGCCACCAGTGATCCCACAGGGTATGGCTACACCTTC
TRBD2 | NA | TRBJ2-5 | TRBV7-2 | CASSLAVQGTSGQETQYF | TGTGCCAGCAGCTTAGCCGTCCAGGGGACTAGCGGTCAAGAGACCCAGTACTTC
TRBD1 | NA | TRBJ1-4 | TRBV9 | CASSLGDRGIEKLFF | TGTGCCAGCAGCTTAGGGGACAGGGGAATTGAAAAACTGTTTTTT
NA | NA | TRBJ1-1 | TRBV3-1/TRBV3-2 | CASSQALRRGTEAFF | TGTGCCAGCAGCCAAGCTCTGAGGCGTGGGACTGAAGCTTTCTTT